This section outlines one TCR beta chain sequence together with its context. The antigen remains unidentified. The CDR3 has 17 residues. V was trimmed by 2 bases and J by 1 base, leaving 18 bases between them. Per germline, CDR1 SEHNR and CDR2 FQNEAQ (reference sequence). This sample was included in a study of response to subunit inactivated influenza vaccine. Study-wide results and limits: Authors proposed each seasonal influenza vaccination draws in few new T cells.

One entry per CDR3 protein results from TCRdb running MiXCR on the RT-PCR reads. The sample has about 500,000 distinct CDR3 sequences; 10% to 15% are singletons. The source of this sequence is a man aged 50-59 years who received an inactivated influenza vaccine. The J gene is TRBJ2-7, the V gene TRBV7-9; D possibly corresponds to TRBD1 (6 bases). The sample here was PBMCs from blood, taken about 40 days after vaccination. For the CDR3, the DNA is TGTGCCAGCAGCTTAACAGGGTTAAGAGCTGCATCCTACGAGCAGTACTTC. It codes for CASSLTGLRAASYEQYF.